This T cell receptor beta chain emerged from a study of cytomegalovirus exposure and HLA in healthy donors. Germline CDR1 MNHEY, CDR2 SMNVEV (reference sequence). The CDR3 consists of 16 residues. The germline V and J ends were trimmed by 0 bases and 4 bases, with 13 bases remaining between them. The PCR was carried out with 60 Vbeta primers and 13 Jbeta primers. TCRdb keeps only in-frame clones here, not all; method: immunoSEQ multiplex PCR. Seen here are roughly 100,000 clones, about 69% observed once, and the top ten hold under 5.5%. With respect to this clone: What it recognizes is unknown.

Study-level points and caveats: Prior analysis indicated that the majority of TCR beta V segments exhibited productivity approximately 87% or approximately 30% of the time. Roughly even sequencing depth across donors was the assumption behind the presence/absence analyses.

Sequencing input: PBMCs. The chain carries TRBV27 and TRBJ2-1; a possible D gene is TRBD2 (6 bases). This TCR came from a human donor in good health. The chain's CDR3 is CASSLSMGGSYNEQFF. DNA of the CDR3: TGTGCCAGCAGTTTATCAATGGGAGGTTCGTACAATGAGCAGTTCTTC.